The source of this T cell receptor beta chain is a study of cytomegalovirus exposure and HLA in healthy donors. Overall study findings and caveats: Common viral pathogens seemed, in a later analysis, to connect with several of the most significant clusters. HLA alleles were associated with 17,000 or so TCR beta sequences in a later analysis at 0.05 false discovery rate. Later work found that TCR association rates differed between HLA loci; DRB1 had the most and HLA-C the fewest.

With 60 Vbeta and 13 Jbeta primers, the PCR was carried out. The data were produced by immunoSEQ multiplex PCR, yet TCRdb's version contains in-frame clones alone and is incomplete. This sample has more than 150,000 clones, with 84% found just once. Germline V gives CDR1 SNHLY, CDR2 FYNNEI. The ends were cut back, 3 bases at V and 1 base at J, with 15 bases in the middle. The CDR3 extends over 16 amino acids. Comments on this clone: The antigen remains unidentified.

The chain couples TRBV2 to TRBJ2-5; weak D call: TRBD2 (6 bases). Material: PBMCs. The receptor was derived from a woman between 45 and 65 years old in good health and CMV-seropositive. CDR3 sequence reads: CASSDLGWGVQETQYF. In DNA form, the CDR3 reads TGTGCCAGCAGTGATTTAGGGTGGGGGGTCCAAGAGACCCAGTACTTC.